This T cell receptor (beta chain) was sequenced in a study of cytomegalovirus exposure and HLA in healthy donors. Across the whole study: Researchers found that 81% of almost 400 genotyped donors fell within the Caucasian-associated ancestry cluster.

General study findings and limits: Presence/absence analyses assumed roughly uniform sequencing depth across donors. Specificity for CMV antigens was confirmed in vitro for a few of the CMV-associated chains. There were reportedly fewer N-insertions in an Asian-associated ancestry cluster than the approximately 640-donor mean, in a later analysis.

This clone has just one count. Its antigen is as yet unknown. Germline assignment: CDR1 MNHEY and CDR2 SMNVEV (reference sequence). The CDR3 contains 15 residues. Between the trimmed V and J ends, which lost 4 bases and 7 bases, there was a span of 16 bases. Primers included in the PCR were 60 Vbeta and 13 Jbeta primers. TCRdb keeps only in-frame clones here, not all; method: immunoSEQ multiplex PCR. Of fewer than 100,000 clones in the sample, 78% were seen once. This chain joins TRBV27 and TRBJ1-4; the D gene is possibly TRBD1 (6 bases). The sequence was collected from a male donor in good health and CMV-seropositive. The sequencing sample was made of PBMCs. CDR3 in amino acids: CASSSIRGVGEKLFF. CDR3 in DNA: TGTGCCAGCAGTTCCATCAGGGGAGTAGGTGAAAAACTGTTTTTT.